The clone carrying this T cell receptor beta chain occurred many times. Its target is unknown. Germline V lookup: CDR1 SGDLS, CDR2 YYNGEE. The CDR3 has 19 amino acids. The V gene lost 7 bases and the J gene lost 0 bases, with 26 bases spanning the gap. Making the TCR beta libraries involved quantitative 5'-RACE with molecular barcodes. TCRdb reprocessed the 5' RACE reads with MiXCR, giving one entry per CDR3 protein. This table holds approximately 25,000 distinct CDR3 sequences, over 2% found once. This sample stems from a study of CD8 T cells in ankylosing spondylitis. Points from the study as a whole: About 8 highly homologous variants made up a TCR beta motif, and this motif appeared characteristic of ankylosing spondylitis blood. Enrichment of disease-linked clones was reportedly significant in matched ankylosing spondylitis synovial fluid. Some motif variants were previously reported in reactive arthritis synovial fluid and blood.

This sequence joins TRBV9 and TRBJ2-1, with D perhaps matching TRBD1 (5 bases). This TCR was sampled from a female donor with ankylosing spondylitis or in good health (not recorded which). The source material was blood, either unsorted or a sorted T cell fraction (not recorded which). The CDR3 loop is CASSSRGGSLTSSYNEQFF. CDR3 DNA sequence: TGTGCCAGCTCCTCAAGGGGCGGTTCCCTAACAAGCTCCTACAATGAGCAGTTCTTC.